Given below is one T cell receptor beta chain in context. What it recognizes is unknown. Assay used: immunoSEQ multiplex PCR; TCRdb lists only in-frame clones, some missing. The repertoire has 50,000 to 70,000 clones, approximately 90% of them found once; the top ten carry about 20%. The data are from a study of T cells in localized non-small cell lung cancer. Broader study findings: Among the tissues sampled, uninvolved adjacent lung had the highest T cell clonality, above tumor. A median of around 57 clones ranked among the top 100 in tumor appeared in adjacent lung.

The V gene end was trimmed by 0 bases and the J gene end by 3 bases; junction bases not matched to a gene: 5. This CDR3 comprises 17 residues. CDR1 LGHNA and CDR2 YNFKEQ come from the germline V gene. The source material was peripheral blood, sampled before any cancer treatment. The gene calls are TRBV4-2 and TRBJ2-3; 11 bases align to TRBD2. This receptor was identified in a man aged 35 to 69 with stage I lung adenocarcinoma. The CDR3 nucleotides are TGTGCCAGCAGCCAAGAACTAGCGGGAGTGTTGACAGATACGCAGTATTTT. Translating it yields CASSQELAGVLTDTQYF.